The 26 T cell receptor beta chains below all came from one sample that was sequenced in a study of T cell responses to AZD1222 COVID-19 vaccine. Clones were read by immunoSEQ multiplex PCR, and TCRdb kept only the in-frame ones, dropping some. Altogether tens of thousands of clones are present, around three quarters being singletons, with the ten largest covering approximately 47%. This specimen consisted of peripheral blood, obtained 28 days after the second AZD1222 dose. The receptors stem from an adult who received the AZD1222 COVID-19 vaccine.

This chain's CDR3 is CASSLIPGGYGYTF. CDR3 DNA: TGTGCCAGCAGCTTAATCCCCGGTGGCTATGGCTACACCTTC. The rearrangement uses TRBV11-2 and TRBJ1-2, with D unclear. V lost 2 bases and J 4 bases, leaving 11 bases between the germline ends. The length of the CDR3 is 14 residues. The germline V gene has CDR1 SGHAT and CDR2 FQNNGV. Full variable domain (remainder filled in from reference TRBV11-2 and TRBJ1-2): EAGVAQSPRYKIIEKRQSVAFWCNPISGHATLYWYQQILGQGPKLLIQFQNNGVVDDSQLPKDRFSAERLKGVDSTLKIQPAKLEDSAVYLCASSLIPGGYGYTFGSGTRLTVV.

The chain is built from TRBV18 and TRBJ1-1, with D perhaps matching TRBD1 (5 bases). Germline CDR1 reads KGHSH; CDR2 reads LQKENI. V was cut by 1 base and J by 1 base, with 13 bases left in between. There are 16 residues in the CDR3. DNA for the CDR3: TGTGCCAGCTCACCACTTCGGGGGAAAGGGAACACTGAAGCTTTCTTT. Protein product: CASSPLRGKGNTEAFF.

The chain recombines TRBV9 with TRBJ1-5; 7 bases fit TRBD1. CDR3 length equals 16 residues. Germline CDR1 SGDLS, CDR2 YYNGEE. Trimming cost V 3 bases and J 0 bases; bases outside gene matches: 6. CDR3 protein: CASSDGTEYSNQPQHF. In DNA form, the CDR3 reads TGTGCCAGCAGCGACGGGACAGAGTATAGCAATCAGCCCCAGCATTTT.

The CDR3 here is CASSYLDSKGTSNQPQHF. CDR3 DNA: TGTGCCAGCAGTTACCTCGACTCTAAGGGGACTAGCAATCAGCCCCAGCATTTT. The genes are TRBV6-9 and TRBJ1-5; perhaps TRBD1 as D (5 bases). Per the germline V gene, CDR1 is MNHGY and CDR2 is SVAAGI. This CDR3 is 18 amino acids long. Trimming removed 3 bases from V and 0 bases from J, with 18 bases in between.

This chain joins TRBV3-1 (or the pseudogene TRBV3-2) and TRBJ2-5, with D perhaps being TRBD1 or TRBD2 (5 bases each). V shed 4 bases and J shed 1 base, with 7 bases lying between them. Germline lookup yields CDR1 LGHDT and CDR2 YNNKEL (reference sequence). The CDR3 has 13 residues. The CDR3 region is CASSPGAQETQYF. The CDR3 coding sequence is TGTGCCAGCAGCCCCGGGGCCCAAGAGACCCAGTACTTC.

The chain joins TRBV6-5 to TRBJ2-2, with D perhaps TRBD2 (5 bases). Germline CDR1 MNHEY, CDR2 SVGAGI. V lost 0 bases to trimming and J lost 6 bases, with 8 bases between them. This CDR3 comprises 14 residues. The CDR3 nucleotides are TGTGCCAGCAGTTACTCGAGGGCCCCCGGGGAGCTGTTTTTT. It encodes CASSYSRAPGELFF.

This chain links TRBV9 with TRBJ2-4; 10 positions agree with TRBD1. This CDR3 comprises 15 residues. V shed 3 bases and J 3 bases; nucleotides not matched to a gene: 3. Germline V gene data show CDR1 as SGDLS and CDR2 as YYNGEE. CDR3 sequence: CASSAGQGHKNIQYF. CDR3 sequence (DNA): TGTGCCAGCAGCGCGGGACAGGGGCACAAAAACATTCAGTACTTC.

This chain connects TRBV19 to TRBJ2-7; the match to TRBD1 covers 7 bases. The CDR3 sequence is 13 residues long. V lost 5 bases to trimming and J lost 4 bases; unmatched junction nucleotides: 5. Germline V CDR1 and CDR2: LNHDA, SQIVND (reference sequence). The CDR3 region has the DNA TGTGCCAGTAGTGCTACAGGGGTGTACGAGCAGTACTTC. This translates into CASSATGVYEQYF. Full variable domain (rest looked up from reference TRBV19 and TRBJ2-7): DGGITQSPKYLFRKEGQNVTLSCEQNLNHDAMYWYRQDPGQGLRLIYYSQIVNDFQKGDIAEGYSVSREKKESFPLTVTSAQKNPTAFYLCASSATGVYEQYFGPGTRLTVT.

The V call is TRBV28, the J call TRBJ2-7; D gene unclear. CDR1 and CDR2 (germline): MDHEN, SYDVKM. This CDR3 region has 14 residues. V lost 4 bases to trimming and J lost 5 bases, with 15 bases between them. Here the CDR3 reads CASSYTDPRNEQYF. In nucleotides, the CDR3 is TGTGCCAGCAGTTATACGGACCCCAGGAACGAGCAGTACTTC.

The V gene is TRBV28, the J gene TRBJ1-4; D is unclear. The CDR3 covers 13 residues. The germline CDR1 and CDR2 sequences are MDHEN and SYDVKM. Trimming removed 3 bases from V and 8 bases from J, with 10 bases in between. CDR3 region: CASSFVTREKLFF. The CDR3 DNA reads as TGTGCCAGCAGTTTCGTGACGAGGGAAAAACTGTTTTTT.

V and J are TRBV5-5 and TRBJ2-6, with TRBD1 identical over 8 bases. There are 19 residues in the CDR3. V was pared by 0 bases and J by 4 bases, with 12 bases of the junction left unmatched. Germline V gene sequence: CDR1 SGHKS, CDR2 YYEKEE (reference sequence). CDR3 amino acids: CASSLAGSGGLSGANVLTF. The CDR3 DNA reads TGTGCCAGCAGCTTGGCGGGCTCAGGGGGCCTATCAGGGGCCAACGTCCTGACTTTC.

V usage is TRBV2 and J usage is TRBJ2-5; 10 positions match TRBD2. The J segment lost 0 bases and the V segment lost 8 bases, leaving 9 bases of the junction unmatched. Germline CDR1 and CDR2: SNHLY and FYNNEI. The CDR3 totals 16 residues. As DNA, the CDR3 is TGTGCCAGCCGTCGAGGACTAGCGGATTACCAAGAGACCCAGTACTTC. Translating it yields CASRRGLADYQETQYF.

The chain uses TRBV12-5 and TRBJ2-1, with TRBD2 identical over 7 bases. Per the germline V gene, CDR1 is LGHNT and CDR2 is FRNRAP. The CDR3 covers 16 residues. The V and J ends lost 1 base and 8 bases, in that order; junction bases with no gene match: 11. CDR3 residues: CASGLALTSPGHEQFF. The DNA for the CDR3 is TGTGCTAGTGGTTTGGCACTGACTAGCCCTGGGCATGAGCAGTTCTTC.

This rearrangement joins TRBV28 to TRBJ2-7; 12 bases align to TRBD2. The germline gives CDR1 MDHEN, CDR2 SYDVKM. The CDR3 consists of 16 residues. The junction had 15 bases not matched to a gene; V was cut back by 9 bases and J by 6 bases. The CDR3 DNA reads TGTGCCAGGCCCTGGACTAGCGGGAAACCTAGTCCCGAGCAGTACTTC. Its protein product is CARPWTSGKPSPEQYF.

This chain links TRBV30 with TRBJ2-5, with D perhaps given as TRBD1 or TRBD2 (5 bases each). Germline assignment: CDR1 GTSNPN and CDR2 SVGIG (reference sequence). The CDR3 is made up of 15 amino acids. The V and J ends lost 0 bases and 5 bases respectively, with 16 bases between them. The CDR3 DNA reads TGTGCCTGGAGTGTCGGTTCTGGGACGTTCGAGACCCAGTACTTC. This codes for CAWSVGSGTFETQYF.

This clone has only a few counts. This rearrangement joins TRBV28 to TRBJ1-6, with TRBD1 as a possible D gene (5 bases). CDR3 length: 14 residues. The germline CDR1 and CDR2 sequences are MDHEN and SYDVKM. The V end lost 6 bases, the J end lost 3 bases, and 9 bases lay between the germline ends. The CDR3 nucleotides read TGTGCCAGCAGACGGGGGGACTATAATTCACCCCTCCACTTT. Amino acids: CASRRGDYNSPLHF. Complete variable domain (other parts from reference TRBV28 and TRBJ1-6): DVKVTQSSRYLVKRTGEKVFLECVQDMDHENMFWYRQDPGLGLRLIYFSYDVKMKEKGDIPEGYSVSREKKERFSLILESASTNQTSMYLCASRRGDYNSPLHFGNGTRLTVT.

The chain links TRBV3-1 (or the pseudogene TRBV3-2) to TRBJ2-3; 7 bases are shared with TRBD2. CDR3 length: 17 amino acids. CDR1 is LGHDT and CDR2 is YNNKEL in the germline V gene (reference sequence). The V segment lost 1 base and the J segment 4 bases; nucleotides outside the gene matches: 11. The CDR3 DNA reads as TGTGCCAGCAGCCAAGGAAAAGGCGGGAGTACGTCAGATACGCAGTATTTT. Translation gives CASSQGKGGSTSDTQYF.

The gene calls are TRBV28 and TRBJ2-1; no clear D. CDR1 is MDHEN and CDR2 is SYDVKM in the germline V gene. The CDR3 is made up of 15 amino acids. V was trimmed by 5 bases and J by 0 bases, leaving 11 bases between them. CDR3 in amino acids: CASSVLISSYNEQFF. CDR3 sequence (DNA): TGTGCCAGCAGTGTTCTGATTAGCTCCTACAATGAGCAGTTCTTC.

The chain is built from TRBV12-3 or TRBV12-4 and TRBJ2-7, with 8 nucleotides matching TRBD1. CDR3 length equals 13 residues. The ends lost 8 bases at V and 7 bases at J; junction bases unmatched: 10. The CDR3 nucleotides are TGTGCCAGCGGAGGGACAGGCCCTCAGGAGCAGTACTTC. Translation: CASGGTGPQEQYF.

The chain carries TRBV24-1 and TRBJ1-1; tentatively, D is TRBD1 (6 bases). The CDR3 consists of 15 residues. V lost 3 bases to trimming and J lost 1 base, with 11 bases between them. The V gene's germline CDR1 is KGHDR and CDR2 SFDVKD. CDR3 sequence: CATSDKATGNTEAFF. The CDR3 region has the DNA TGTGCCACCAGTGATAAAGCGACAGGGAACACTGAAGCTTTCTTT.

This sequence joins TRBV6-5 and TRBJ2-3; tentative D call: TRBD2 (6 bases). Germline loops: CDR1 MNHEY, CDR2 SVGAGI. V was pared by 5 bases and J by 2 bases, with 14 bases between. The CDR3 has 15 residues. CDR3 DNA sequence: TGTGCCAGCAGTCCGGGACTCCAAAACACAGATACGCAGTATTTT. It codes for CASSPGLQNTDTQYF.

The genes are TRBV5-6 and TRBJ2-7, with TRBD2 matching 8 bases. Unmatched junction bases numbered 5, after V lost 4 bases and J lost 2 bases. The germline V gene encodes CDR1 SGHDT and CDR2 YYEEEE. This CDR3 region has 14 residues. CDR3 in DNA: TGTGCCAGCAGCCCCGGGGGGGAGGCCTACGAGCAGTACTTC. It codes for CASSPGGEAYEQYF.

CDR3 region: CASRGSGKGEQYF. In DNA form, the CDR3 reads TGTGCCAGCCGGGGTAGCGGGAAAGGGGAGCAGTACTTC. The rearrangement uses TRBV27 and TRBJ2-7, with TRBD2 matching over 8 bases. Germline trimming cut 8 bases from V and 7 bases from J; bases unmatched to any gene: 10. The CDR3 consists of 13 residues. Germline CDR1 reads MNHEY; CDR2 reads SMNVEV (reference sequence).

The V and J genes are TRBV7-9 and TRBJ2-1; D is unresolved. V was shortened by 8 bases and J by 0 bases, with 14 bases between the two germline ends. There are 15 residues in the CDR3. CDR1 and CDR2 from the germline V gene are SEHNR and FQNEAQ (reference sequence). The CDR3 nucleotides read TGTGCCAGCCGACCCGGCGACCGCTCCTACAATGAGCAGTTCTTC. Its protein is CASRPGDRSYNEQFF.

The J gene is TRBJ1-5, the V gene TRBV6-5; TRBD1 is a possible D gene (5 bases). Germline V gene data show CDR1 as MNHEY and CDR2 as SVGAGI. V gave up 8 bases and J gave up 0 bases, with 14 bases separating them. This CDR3 is 15 amino acids long. The chain's CDR3 is CASLGGGFSNQPQHF. For the CDR3, the DNA is TGTGCCAGCCTTGGGGGGGGGTTTAGCAATCAGCCCCAGCATTTT.

The chain joins TRBV19 to TRBJ1-6; D uncertain. The ends were cut back, 8 bases at V and 4 bases at J, with 9 bases in the middle. The CDR3 has 13 amino acids. Per germline, CDR1 LNHDA and CDR2 SQIVND (reference sequence). The CDR3 DNA reads TGTGCCAGTGGTGAACAATATAATTCACCCCTCCACTTT. Translated, it gives CASGEQYNSPLHF.